This record looks at one TCR beta chain sequence and its context. This clone showed up many times. No cognate antigen has been identified for it. For sequencing input, CVID and control samples contributed equivalent amounts of genomic DNA. For every sample, a 60 bp segment covering the rearranged TCRbeta CDR3 region was amplified and then sequenced. The immunoSEQ assay, a bias-corrected multiplex PCR combined with high-throughput sequencing, was used for TCRbeta amplification. The original methods were these. Every unique nucleotide sequence was considered a clone and was annotated with V, D and J genes, copy number and frequency. Sequences were labeled productive if in frame, and non-productive if out of frame or containing stop codons. As previously described, Shannon's entropy was used to calculate clonality. The predicted amino acid sequences of productive clones were used to derive the mean CDR3 Kyte-Doolittle hydropathy. Using the R hclust function, scaled V gene usage was clustered hierarchically with Manhattan distance and complete linkage. Sharing of clones by CDR3 amino acid sequence was evaluated through resampling of 12 repertoires per group over 100 rounds. The repertoires were screened for some 70 published EBV-specific TCRbeta sequences and 200 to 250 published CMV-specific TCRbeta sequences. After a couple of CVID samples that produced fewer than 10,000 sequences were dropped from the analysis, 45 or so CVID repertoires remained. The table comes from immuneACCESS by way of TCRdb, which keeps in-frame sequences with V and J called. Part of the clones is missing from these tables; in studies checked, under half for an unresolved V gene and the rest for unknown reasons. V, J and clone size are those of that table, while D and trimming were read from the DNA. The table gives approximately 52,000 clones for this sample, with none occurring only once. Around 3.2% of the sample belongs to the ten largest clones.

The data were taken from a study of T cell clonality in common variable immunodeficiency (dated by TCRdb to between 2014 and 2017). On the study overall, not on this receptor specifically: Even though DNA input was equal, the average per sample came to 82,000 or so unique sequences for controls compared with about 30,000 for CVID samples. According to the authors, finding the cause of the higher clonality in CVID would require sequencing the repertoires of T cell subpopulations. Compared with healthy controls, CVID subjects showed increased TCRbeta clonality (t-test p = 0.018), a feature most characteristic of about a third of subjects. Differences among patients in the CVID cohort limited the correlations between repertoire features and clinical complications. CVID TCRbeta sequences reportedly showed fewer deletions and N-nucleotide insertions and lacked highly modified clones with 13 or more V deletions. CVID subjects shared fewer TCRbeta clones with each other than healthy controls did (p < 0.0001).

Most CVID patients and most healthy controls were of Caucasian heritage. Heparinized peripheral whole blood samples of roughly 5 to 9 ml were obtained from each donor. TCRbeta CDR3 repertoires were sequenced from genomic DNA of adults with common variable immune deficiency (CVID) and healthy adult controls. A total of some 22 healthy adult volunteers (around 12 female and ten or so male; age range roughly 20 to 75 years, mean age about 34) were included in the control group. Diluted blood was density-centrifuged over Hypaque 1077 or Ficoll-Paque to isolate peripheral blood mononuclear cells. Genomic DNA was obtained from unsorted mononuclear cells using either Qiagen column purification or a centrifugation-based method. The specimen was peripheral blood mononuclear cells. This TCR was sampled from a person between 18 and 75 years old in good health.

The CDR3 protein sequence reads: CSAPGRRTQYNEQFF. CDR3 bases read: TGCAGTGCTCCAGGACGGCGGACTCAGTACAATGAG. Here the chain combines TRBV20-1 and TRBJ2-1, with a tentative D gene TRBD2 over 5 matching bases. The CDR3 is cut off 3 residues early in the read; its end comes from the germline J gene. The V end loses 5 bases and the J end loses 4 bases, and a stretch of 18 bases separates them. Via the germline V gene (reference sequence), CDR1 is DFQATT and CDR2 SNEGSKA. The CDR3 measures 15 amino acids from cysteine to phenylalanine. The 36 bases shown cover part of the CDR3, and their frame starts at base 1.